This T cell receptor beta chain was sequenced in a study of blood T cell repertoires in COVID-19. Overall study context: Collection of acute and convalescent COVID-19 samples took place in the United States, Italy and Spain. Sources were T cells, B-cell-depleted T cells, or PBMCs; the material itself was cDNA or gDNA.

The junction had 6 bases not matched to a gene; V was cut back by 4 bases and J by 7 bases. The CDR3 covers 13 residues. Looked up from germline, CDR1 is SEHNR and CDR2 is FQNEAQ (reference sequence). The authors' processing: Amplified reference gene primers provided the basis for estimating nucleated cell counts. Assay used: immunoSEQ multiplex PCR; TCRdb lists only in-frame clones, some missing. D and trimming were read from the DNA, whereas the V and J calls and clone size are those reported in that table. The table records around 25,000 clones, 88% of them present only once. The sequencing sample was made of peripheral blood. This sequence was found in a woman aged 50 to 65 with active COVID-19. The chain links TRBV7-9 to TRBJ1-1; 7 bases match TRBD1. CDR3 sequence: CASSYQSGGEAFF. CDR3 DNA sequence: TGTGCCAGCAGCTACCAGTCAGGGGGTGAAGCTTTCTTT.